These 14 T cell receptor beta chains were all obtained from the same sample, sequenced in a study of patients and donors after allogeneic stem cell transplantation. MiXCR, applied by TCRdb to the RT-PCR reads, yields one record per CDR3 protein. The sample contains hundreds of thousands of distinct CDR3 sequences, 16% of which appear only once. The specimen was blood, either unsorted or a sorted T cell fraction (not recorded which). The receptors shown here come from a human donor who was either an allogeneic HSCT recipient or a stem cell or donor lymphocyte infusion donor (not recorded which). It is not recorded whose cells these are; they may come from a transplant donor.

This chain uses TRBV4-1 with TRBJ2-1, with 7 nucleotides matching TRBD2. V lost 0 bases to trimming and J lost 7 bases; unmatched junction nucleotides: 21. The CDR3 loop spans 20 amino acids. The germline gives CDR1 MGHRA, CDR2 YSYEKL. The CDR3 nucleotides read TGCGCCAGCAGCCAAGACCGAGGGTCAGTCGCACGGCCAGCGGGGAATGAGCAGTTCTTC. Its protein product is CASSQDRGSVARPAGNEQFF.

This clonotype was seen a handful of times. The CDR3 DNA reads as TGTGCCAGCAGCCCCCGGGACCCCCGCTCTGGAAACACCATATATTTT. Translation: CASSPRDPRSGNTIYF. The rearrangement uses TRBV9 and TRBJ1-3; D perhaps matches TRBD1 (5 bases). The germline V gene has CDR1 SGDLS and CDR2 YYNGEE. The V and J ends lost 4 bases and 0 bases respectively, with 14 bases between them. The CDR3 covers 16 residues.

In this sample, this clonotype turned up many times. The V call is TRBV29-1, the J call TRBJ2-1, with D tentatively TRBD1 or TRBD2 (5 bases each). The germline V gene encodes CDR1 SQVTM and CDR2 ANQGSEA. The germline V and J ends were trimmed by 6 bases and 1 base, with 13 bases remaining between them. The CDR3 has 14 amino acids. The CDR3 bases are TGCAGCGTGGGGGACGGCTGGTCCTACAATGAGCAGTTCTTC. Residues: CSVGDGWSYNEQFF.

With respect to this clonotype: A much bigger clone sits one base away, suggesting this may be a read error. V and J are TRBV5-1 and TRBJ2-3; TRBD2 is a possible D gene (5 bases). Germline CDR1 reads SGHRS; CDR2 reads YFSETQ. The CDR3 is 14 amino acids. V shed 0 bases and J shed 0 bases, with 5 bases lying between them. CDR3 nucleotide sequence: TGCGCCAGCAGCTTGGGGGAGAGCACAGATACGCAGTATTTT. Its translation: CASSLGESTDTQYF.

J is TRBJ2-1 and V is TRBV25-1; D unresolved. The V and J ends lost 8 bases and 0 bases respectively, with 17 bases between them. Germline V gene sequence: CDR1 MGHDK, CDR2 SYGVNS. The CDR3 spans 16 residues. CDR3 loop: CASRPMGAASYNEQFF. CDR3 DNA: TGTGCCAGCCGCCCTATGGGTGCCGCCTCCTACAATGAGCAGTTCTTC.

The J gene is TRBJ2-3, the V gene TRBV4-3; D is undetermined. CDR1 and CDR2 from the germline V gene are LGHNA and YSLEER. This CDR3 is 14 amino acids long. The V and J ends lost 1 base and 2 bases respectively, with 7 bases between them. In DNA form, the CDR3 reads TGCGCCAGCAGCCAAGTAAGCCCCACAGATACGCAGTATTTT. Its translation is CASSQVSPTDTQYF.

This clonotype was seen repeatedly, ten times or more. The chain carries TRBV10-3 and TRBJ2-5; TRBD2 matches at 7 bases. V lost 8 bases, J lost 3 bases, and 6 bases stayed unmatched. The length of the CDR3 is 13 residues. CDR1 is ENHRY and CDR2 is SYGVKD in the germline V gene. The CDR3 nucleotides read TGTGCCATCTGTGCGGGAGAGGAAGAGACCCAGTACTTC. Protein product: CAICAGEEETQYF.

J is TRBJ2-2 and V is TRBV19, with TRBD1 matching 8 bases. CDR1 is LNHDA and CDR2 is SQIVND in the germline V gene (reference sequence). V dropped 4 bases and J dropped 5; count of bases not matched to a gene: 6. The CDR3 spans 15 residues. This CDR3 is CASSTPGGRTGELFF. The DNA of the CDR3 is TGTGCCAGTAGTACCCCAGGGGGCCGGACCGGGGAGCTGTTTTTT.

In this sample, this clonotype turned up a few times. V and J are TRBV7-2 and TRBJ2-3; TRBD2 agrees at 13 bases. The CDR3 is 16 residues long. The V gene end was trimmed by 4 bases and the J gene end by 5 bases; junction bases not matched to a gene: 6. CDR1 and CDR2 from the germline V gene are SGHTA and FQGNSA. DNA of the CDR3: TGTGCCAGCAGCTCCCGACTAGCGGGGGGAAGAGATACGCAGTATTTT. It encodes CASSSRLAGGRDTQYF.

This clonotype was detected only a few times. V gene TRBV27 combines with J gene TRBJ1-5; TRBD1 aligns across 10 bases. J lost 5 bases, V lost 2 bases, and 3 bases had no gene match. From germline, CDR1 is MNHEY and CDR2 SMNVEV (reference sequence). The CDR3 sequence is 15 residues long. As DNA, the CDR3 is TGTGCCAGCAGTTTAATCGGGACAGGGGATCAGCCCCAGCATTTT. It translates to CASSLIGTGDQPQHF.

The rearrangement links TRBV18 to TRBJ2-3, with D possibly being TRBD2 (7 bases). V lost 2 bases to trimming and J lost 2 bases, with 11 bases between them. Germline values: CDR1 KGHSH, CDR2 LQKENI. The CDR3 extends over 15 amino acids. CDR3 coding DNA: TGTGCCAGCTCACCAGGGGGGGCTACCACAGATACGCAGTATTTT. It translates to CASSPGGATTDTQYF. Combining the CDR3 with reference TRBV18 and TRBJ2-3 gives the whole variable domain NAGVMQNPRHLVRRRGQEARLRCSPMKGHSHVYWYRQLPEEGLKFMVYLQKENIIDESGMPKERFSAEFPKEGPSILRIQQVVRGDSAAYFCASSPGGATTDTQYFGPGTRLTVL.

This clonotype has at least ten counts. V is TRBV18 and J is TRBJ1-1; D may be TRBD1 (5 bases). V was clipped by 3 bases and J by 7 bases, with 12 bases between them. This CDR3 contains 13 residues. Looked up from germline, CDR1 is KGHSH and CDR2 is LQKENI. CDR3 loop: CASSPGQGLEAFF. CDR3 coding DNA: TGTGCCAGCTCACCCGGGCAGGGCCTTGAAGCTTTCTTT.

CDR3 nucleotide sequence: TGTGCCAGCAGCCTGAGCCCTTTTCTTTACAATGAGCAGTTCTTC. Translated: CASSLSPFLYNEQFF. This chain links TRBV9 with TRBJ2-1; no reliable D call. CDR1 is SGDLS, CDR2 YYNGEE, per germline. The CDR3 runs 15 residues. V shed 4 bases and J shed 4 bases, with 15 bases lying between them.

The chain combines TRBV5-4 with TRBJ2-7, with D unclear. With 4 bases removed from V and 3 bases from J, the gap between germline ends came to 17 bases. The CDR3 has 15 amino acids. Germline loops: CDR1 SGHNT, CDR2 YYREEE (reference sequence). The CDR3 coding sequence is TGTGCCAGCAGCGTCCTGGGTAGCATCAGCTACGAGCAGTACTTC. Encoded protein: CASSVLGSISYEQYF.